This T cell receptor beta chain is from a study of shared clonotypes between healthy human individuals (TCRdb year 2020). Regarding the study in general: A few men and two women, aged 18 to 49 years, made up the cohort. For each donor, three plates each were used for CD4 naive and CD4 memory, two plates were used for CD8 naive, and one plate was used for CD8 memory. To estimate repertoire size and how much clonotype sharing occurs between individuals, the study deeply sequenced the blood TCR repertoires of several healthy adults. To increase sequencing depth and limit assay-specific biases, different laboratories used diverse techniques to prepare libraries and sequence TCR repertoires. Per donor, leukapheresis produced somewhere between about 0.85 and 9.5 billion PBMCs.

A note on this clone: This clone's antigen is unknown. Base qualities were left out, and no much larger clone turns up one base away.

Using the deep immunoSEQ assay, multiplex PCR amplified TCR CDR3 regions from genomic DNA. Extracted genomic DNA from each cell subset was spread evenly across all wells of several immunoSEQ 96-well plates, with each plate serving as a replicate. For sorted subsets, roughly 0.2 ug genomic DNA, equal to tens of thousands of T cell genomes, was loaded into each replicate PCR. The purified libraries were quantified using a Qubit 3.0 fluorometer, sized with a Bioanalyzer 2100, and then quantified again using the KAPA Library Quantification kit. Each immunoSEQ 96-well plate was sequenced on its own single-read 150-cycle Illumina NextSeq 550 flow cell. The authors processed their data as follows. Because the immunoSEQ output included only junctional sequences and no quality scores, the filtering could not be the same as the filtering used for full-length reads. Sequences were annotated with PyIR, a Python wrapper for IgBLAST v1.9, and V/J genes and CDR3 were assigned using IMGT germline references. Reads were filtered out if the reads had weak V/J assignments (E-value above 1e-6), no CDR3, stop codons, out-of-frame junctions, or ambiguous translated residues. A V3J clonotype was defined by an identical inferred V gene, J gene, and CDR3 amino acid sequence. Percentage overlap between repertoires was calculated by dividing the number of shared unique clonotypes by the size of the smaller repertoire. Repertoire richness was assessed with RTK rarefaction, the Chao1 estimator, and Recon v2.1 estimates of unobserved clonotypes. Generation probabilities for all TCRbeta clonotypes obtained by the gDNA method from several donors were computed using OLGA. This immuneACCESS table, as held by TCRdb, lists in-frame sequences with V and J called but not all clones. Of the missing ones, under half trace to an unresolved V gene in checked studies; the others have no known cause. V and J calls plus clone size are reproduced from that table; the DNA served to infer D and trimming. The sample table shows 110,000 or so clones, and about 63% are seen once. Around 23% of the sample is in the top ten clones.

The paper as a whole reports these results and caveats: Because the study included only a small number of donors, the genetic and exposure-history diversity represented was limited. Larger estimated clonotype richness was generally found for naive subsets than for memory subsets. Rarefaction of sorted-subset datasets indicated incomplete sequencing despite the large sequencing depth. Approximately 5% of naive CD4, more than 3% of naive CD8, roughly 2.4% of memory CD4, and approximately 0.39% of memory CD8 clonotypes were shared across a handful of donors. Based on pairwise subsampling, the degree of clonotype sharing among donors was expected to be affected by sequencing depth. Compared with non-shared clonotypes, clonotypes shared by all four sorted-subset donors had higher generation probabilities. Sampling was restricted to blood, and TCR repertoires in tissues likely differ from the TCR repertoires found in blood.

Healthy HIV-negative adults with no recently reported acute infections or vaccinations were included as donors. Every donor was a Caucasian adult living in Nashville, Tennessee, USA. CD8 memory samples were composed of magnetically selected CD45RO+ cells combined with CCR7-negative CD45RA+ effector memory (TemRA) cells. Blood was collected by leukapheresis, and PBMCs were isolated by Ficoll-Histopaque density gradient centrifugation and then cryopreserved in liquid nitrogen vapor phase. Analytical flow cytometry was used to check the purity and quantity of every magnetically sorted T cell population. From each sorted fraction, genomic DNA was isolated and quantified by UV absorbance on a Nanodrop 2000c. Per the germline V gene (reference sequence), PRHDT is the CDR1 and FYEKMQ is the CDR2. The CDR3 measures 12 amino acids from cysteine to phenylalanine. The CDR3 DNA has 36 bases and is translated from base 1. V gives up 2 bases and J gives up 1 base, and the segment between their germline ends measures 3 bases.

Material for sequencing was memory CD8+ T cells sorted from blood. The cell subset or site label of this sample denotes: CD45RO+ cells pooled with CCR7-negative TemRA cells. The rearrangement joined TRBV13 to TRBJ2-7; there is no confident call for the D gene. The sequence was collected from a woman in her twenties or thirties in good health. The CDR3 is CASSLRSYEQYF. The DNA is as follows: TGTGCCAGCAGCTTACGGTCCTACGAGCAGTACTTC.